Shown below are 16 T cell receptor beta chains from a single sample sequenced in a study of T cell responses to AZD1222 COVID-19 vaccine. Data came from immunoSEQ multiplex PCR; TCRdb stores just in-frame clones and leaves some out. Found here are 100,000 to 120,000 clones, 70% to 90% of them singletons; the top ten hold about 15%. Source: peripheral blood, taken 28 days after the second AZD1222 dose. These TCRs come from an adult who received the AZD1222 COVID-19 vaccine.

The V gene is TRBV7-3, the J gene TRBJ2-1; 9 bases match TRBD1. J gave up 9 bases and V 0 bases, and 6 bases lay outside the gene matches. Germline V lookup: CDR1 SGHTA, CDR2 FQGTGA. The CDR3 loop spans 15 amino acids. The CDR3 DNA follows: TGTGCCAGCAGCTTAACGGGACAGGGTTCGGTTGAGCAGTTCTTC. The encoded protein is CASSLTGQGSVEQFF.

The genes are TRBV5-1 and TRBJ2-1; TRBD2 matches at 8 bases. Trimming took 4 bases from V and 16 from J; bases not matched to a gene: 13. Germline V gene sequence: CDR1 SGHRS, CDR2 YFSETQ. The CDR3 has 13 residues. The CDR3 protein is CASSPEVAGLVFF. In DNA form, the CDR3 reads TGCGCCAGCAGCCCGGAAGTGGCGGGACTAGTATTCTTC.

This CDR3 is CASTDPGAPYYGYTF. CDR3 bases: TGTGCCAGCACCGACCCAGGGGCCCCCTACTATGGCTACACCTTC. The chain uses TRBV5-6 and TRBJ1-2, with a tentative D call TRBD1 (6 bases). The CDR3 spans 15 residues. V was cut by 6 bases and J by 3 bases, with 18 bases left in between. Germline assignment: CDR1 SGHDT and CDR2 YYEEEE.

This clone has only one observation. The chain is built from TRBV5-1 and TRBJ2-1; D might be TRBD2 (7 bases). V was shortened by 3 bases and J by 3 bases, with 16 bases between the two germline ends. The CDR3 spans 16 residues. In germline, CDR1 is SGHRS, CDR2 YFSETQ. CDR3 nucleotide sequence: TGCGCCAGCAGCTATGCTGGGGGGGCCGGCTACAATGAGCAGTTCTTC. Translating it yields CASSYAGGAGYNEQFF.

In DNA form, the CDR3 reads TGTGCCAGCAGAAACCAGGGACAGACTGAAGCTTTCTTT. Translation: CASRNQGQTEAFF. The gene calls are TRBV12-3 or TRBV12-4 and TRBJ1-1; 7 bases fit TRBD1. V lost 6 bases, J lost 5 bases, and 6 bases stayed unmatched. The CDR3 spans 13 residues.

The V and J genes are TRBV3-1 (or the pseudogene TRBV3-2) and TRBJ2-3; 7 positions agree with TRBD1. This CDR3 has 15 residues. Trimming took 4 bases from V and 1 from J; bases not matched to a gene: 5. Germline CDR1 reads LGHDT; CDR2 reads YNNKEL (reference sequence). CDR3 residues: CASSRPGQGTDTQYF. CDR3 nucleotides: TGTGCCAGCAGCCGACCTGGACAGGGCACAGATACGCAGTATTTT.

This chain connects TRBV28 to TRBJ1-4; no firm D call. The CDR3 loop spans 14 amino acids. Trimming cost V 5 bases and J 4 bases, with 11 bases left between them. CDR1 MDHEN and CDR2 SYDVKM come from the germline V gene. In nucleotides, the CDR3 is TGTGCCAGCAGTCCCAATGGGGATAATGAAAAACTGTTTTTT. This gives the protein CASSPNGDNEKLFF.

A note on this clone: With a much larger clone just one base away, this may be a read error. The identical CDR3 is also encoded by other nucleotide sequences in the sample. The DNA for the CDR3 is TGTGCCAGCAGCTTGGGTCTTAACAATCAGCCCCAGCATTTT. It specifies CASSLGLNNQPQHF. This chain joins TRBV7-2 and TRBJ1-5; D uncertain. The germline V gene encodes CDR1 SGHTA and CDR2 FQGNSA. Trimming removed 3 bases at V and 3 bases at J, with 9 bases between. This CDR3 has 14 residues. Full variable domain (missing parts from reference TRBV7-2 and TRBJ1-5): GAGVSQSPSNKVTEKGKDVELRCDPISGHTALYWYRQSLGQGLEFLIYFQGNSAPDKSGLPSDRFSAERTGGSVSTLTIQRTQQEDSAVYLCASSLGLNNQPQHFGDGTRLSIL.

The chain recombines TRBV7-2 with TRBJ2-7, with 11 bases aligning to TRBD1. CDR1 and CDR2 (germline): SGHTA, FQGNSA. Losses at the gene ends were 3 bases for V and 2 bases for J; bases not matched to a gene: 0. The CDR3 contains 14 residues. The CDR3 region is CASSLGQGAYEQYF. Here the CDR3 DNA reads TGTGCCAGCAGCTTGGGACAGGGGGCCTACGAGCAGTACTTC. Looking up the rest from reference TRBV7-2 and TRBJ2-7 gives the full variable domain: GAGVSQSPSNKVTEKGKDVELRCDPISGHTALYWYRQSLGQGLEFLIYFQGNSAPDKSGLPSDRFSAERTGGSVSTLTIQRTQQEDSAVYLCASSLGQGAYEQYFGPGTRLTVT.

The rearrangement joins TRBV5-1 to TRBJ1-1; D is unresolved. The V gene's germline CDR1 is SGHRS and CDR2 YFSETQ. The CDR3 is made up of 14 amino acids. V gave up 7 bases and J gave up 2 bases, with 15 bases separating them. CDR3 sequence: CASSREGANTEAFF. The CDR3 bases are TGCGCCAGCTCTCGGGAAGGAGCTAACACTGAAGCTTTCTTT.

V is TRBV18 and J is TRBJ2-1, with D perhaps given as TRBD1 or TRBD2 (7 bases each). Between the trimmed V and J ends, which lost 5 bases and 3 bases, there was a span of 20 bases. The CDR3 sequence is 17 residues long. Germline loops: CDR1 KGHSH, CDR2 LQKENI. CDR3 in amino acids: CASSGRGQGGLYNEQFF. CDR3 sequence (DNA): TGTGCCAGCTCAGGGAGGGGGCAGGGGGGCCTCTACAATGAGCAGTTCTTC.

The rearrangement uses TRBV11-2 and TRBJ2-2; D is undetermined. Germline CDR1 and CDR2: SGHAT and FQNNGV. Trimming left V 2 bases short and J 0 bases short, with 4 bases between. The CDR3 is made up of 14 amino acids. The DNA of the CDR3 is TGTGCCAGCAGCTTAATAGCGAACACCGGGGAGCTGTTTTTT. This gives the protein CASSLIANTGELFF.

This clone occurred a few times. CDR3 sequence reads: CASSLADTYEQYF. The CDR3 DNA reads as TGTGCCAGCAGCTTAGCCGACACCTACGAGCAGTACTTC. The V call is TRBV7-9, the J call TRBJ2-7, with unresolved D. The CDR3 has 13 residues. Trimming took 0 bases from V and 2 from J, leaving 5 bases between them. Germline V gene lookup returns CDR1 SEHNR and CDR2 FQNEAQ (reference sequence).

The V call is TRBV18, the J call TRBJ1-3, with D tentatively TRBD1 (5 bases). The CDR3 has 16 residues. Trimming removed 6 bases at V and 1 base at J, with 16 bases between. Germline lookup yields CDR1 KGHSH and CDR2 LQKENI. The CDR3 sequence is CASSPAAGMSGNTIYF. The DNA of the CDR3 is TGTGCCAGCTCCCCTGCGGCAGGGATGTCTGGAAACACCATATATTTT.

The V gene is TRBV5-5, the J gene TRBJ1-1; possible D gene TRBD1, 5 bases. This CDR3 is built from 15 residues. The V end was cut by 0 bases, the J end by 7 bases, with 16 bases between. CDR1 is SGHKS, CDR2 YYEKEE, per germline (reference sequence). CDR3 coding DNA: TGTGCCAGCAGCTTGGGGGCAGACACTCAGGGTGAAGCTTTCTTT. The encoded protein is CASSLGADTQGEAFF.

V usage is TRBV4-1 and J usage is TRBJ1-5, with 7 positions matching TRBD1. The CDR3 contains 16 residues. Trimming removed 2 bases from V and 2 bases from J; junction bases left unmatched: 6. Germline assignment: CDR1 MGHRA and CDR2 YSYEKL. This chain's CDR3 is CASSQSTGIGNQPQHF. As DNA, the CDR3 is TGCGCCAGCAGCCAATCGACAGGGATAGGCAATCAGCCCCAGCATTTT.